The clone carrying this TCR beta chain was seen more than once but under ten times. Germline CDR1 ENHRY, CDR2 SYGVKD. The CDR3 totals 14 residues. V lost 2 bases and J lost 3, with 11 bases in between. This specimen belongs to a study of T-cell memory formation after mild COVID-19. Barcoded TCR alpha and TCR beta cDNA libraries with UMIs came from 5'RACE using constant-segment primers. TCRdb reprocessed the 5' RACE reads via MiXCR and lists one record per CDR3 protein. The sample has 100,000 to 140,000 distinct CDR3 sequences; approximately 14% are singletons. Sequenced: PBMCs or a T cell subset sorted from them (not recorded which). The sequence derives from a man between 18 and 35 years old who had mild COVID-19 (a few samples of this study predate the infection). Cell type and time point are not known. This chain connects TRBV10-3 to TRBJ2-7; D is possibly TRBD2 (6 bases). CDR3: CAISEVGLSYEQYF. DNA for the CDR3: TGTGCCATCAGTGAGGTGGGACTCAGCTACGAGCAGTACTTC.